The entry below describes one T cell receptor (beta chain). Its antigen remains unidentified. This sample is part of a study of blood T cells in healthy people across ages. General study results and limits: Because sorting was not performed, PBMCs prevented conclusive naive versus antigen-experienced comparison.

The CDR3 runs to 15 residues. V lost 5 bases, J lost 2 bases, and 14 bases lay in between. Germline V lookup: CDR1 SGHTA, CDR2 FQGNSA. The authors ran a second PCR of roughly 6 to 11 cycles using a sample-barcoded 5' primer and a J-beta primer mix. Carrying 12 random nucleotides, a template-switch adaptor labeled each individual cDNA molecule. Each CDR3 protein gets one entry after TCRdb re-called the 5' RACE reads with MiXCR. Of around 800,000 distinct CDR3 sequences in the sample, 60% to 80% were seen once. The donors, all healthy, were Caucasians living in Russia, aged about 6 to 90. Per sample, a minimum of 6.5 million PBMCs were isolated.

Sequenced material: blood. The receptor's source is a man under 40 in good health. V and J are TRBV7-2 and TRBJ2-3, with D possibly matching TRBD2 (6 bases). In DNA form, the CDR3 reads TGTGCCAGCAGCCCCCGTAGCGGAAACACAGATACGCAGTATTTT. Translating gives CASSPRSGNTDTQYF.